These 13 T cell receptor beta chains were all obtained from the same sample, sequenced in a study of CD8 T cells in ankylosing spondylitis listed by TCRdb under 2017. Library preparation used 5' RACE. The sequencer listed for this sample is Illumina HiSeq 2500. TCRdb took the public reads, trimmed them with fastp at Q25, ran MiXCR for clone calling and kept in-frame beta chains. Each entry is one CDR3 protein sequence, shown with its most common DNA and genes. The sample yields roughly 100,000 distinct CDR3 sequences; about 8.3% were counted once. The leading ten clones occupy about a tenth of the sample. Sequences were obtained from blood, either unsorted or a sorted T cell fraction (not recorded which). The receptors originated from a male donor with ankylosing spondylitis or in good health (not recorded which).

This clonotype came up many times. This chain joins TRBV7-6 and TRBJ2-2; TRBD1 is a possible D gene (6 bases). The CDR3 spans 18 residues. V lost 0 bases and J lost 0, with 14 bases in between. Germline V gene sequence: CDR1 SGHVS, CDR2 FNYEAQ. The CDR3 region has the DNA TGTGCCAGCAGCTTAGCCCTCCCGAGGGGGTCGAACACCGGGGAGCTGTTTTTT. Residues: CASSLALPRGSNTGELFF.

CDR3 sequence (DNA): TGTGCCAGCAGCCGTTCGCGGGGGCTCACCTACAATGAGCAGTTCTTC. The encoded protein is CASSRSRGLTYNEQFF. The V and J genes are TRBV5-5 and TRBJ2-1; tentative D call: TRBD2 (7 bases). V lost 4 bases to trimming and J lost 2 bases, with 16 bases between them. The CDR3 extends over 16 amino acids. Germline lookup yields CDR1 SGHKS and CDR2 YYEKEE (reference sequence). The whole variable domain, filled in from reference TRBV5-5 and TRBJ2-1, reads DAGVTQSPTHLIKTRGQQVTLRCSPISGHKSVSWYQQVLGQGPQFIFQYYEKEERGRGNFPDRFSARQFPNYSSELNVNALLLGDSALYLCASSRSRGLTYNEQFFGPGTRLTVL.

Ten or more counts support this clonotype. This chain connects TRBV12-3 or TRBV12-4 to TRBJ1-5; D is perhaps TRBD1 (6 bases). CDR3 length: 13 residues. V was shortened by 7 bases and J by 8 bases, with 15 bases between the two germline ends. CDR3 protein: CASNVRGIKPQHF. The CDR3 nucleotides read TGTGCCAGCAACGTCAGGGGAATTAAGCCCCAGCATTTT.

In this sample, this clonotype turned up many times. The rearrangement uses TRBV2 and TRBJ1-5, with 7 bases fitting TRBD1. The trim removed 4 bases at V and 9 bases at J, leaving 9 bases unmatched. CDR1 and CDR2 (germline): SNHLY, FYNNEI. CDR3 length equals 14 residues. The CDR3 is CASSGGQSNMPQHF. The CDR3 DNA follows: TGTGCCAGCAGTGGGGGACAGTCCAATATGCCCCAGCATTTT.

This clonotype was observed a few times. The chain recombines TRBV6-2 or TRBV6-3 with TRBJ2-3; D may match TRBD1 or TRBD2 (6 bases each). Germline V gives CDR1 MNHEY, CDR2 SVGEGT. The CDR3 loop spans 13 amino acids. Trimming took 7 bases from V and 9 from J, leaving 17 bases between them. The CDR3 DNA reads TGTGCCAGCACCCACAGGGAGGATGGGACGCAGTATTTT. Its protein product is CASTHREDGTQYF.

This clonotype has at least ten counts. The rearrangement uses TRBV6-2 or TRBV6-3 and TRBJ2-6; unclear D gene. The ends were cut back, 6 bases at V and 2 bases at J, with 17 bases in the middle. From germline, CDR1 is MNHEY and CDR2 SVGEGT. The CDR3 is 17 residues long. The CDR3 bases are TGTGCCAGCAGGACGGATACAATCCCCCCTGGGGCCAACGTCCTGACTTTC. This translates into CASRTDTIPPGANVLTF.

Ten or more counts support this clonotype. The germline gene is not matched at one end of the junction; a read error may be the cause. V is TRBV7-7 and J is TRBJ2-3, with a tentative D call TRBD1 (6 bases). CDR3 length equals 14 residues. Germline CDR1 is SSHAT and CDR2 is FNYEAQ (reference sequence). The CDR3 here is CASSRNQGSDTQYF. CDR3 bases: TGTGCTAGCAGCCGCAACCAGGGGTCGGATACGCAGTATTTT.

This clonotype appeared a few times. The chain couples TRBV6-1 to TRBJ2-7, with 7 bases identical to TRBD2. V was clipped by 6 bases and J by 6 bases; unmatched bases: 14. Looked up from germline, CDR1 is MNHNS and CDR2 is SASEGT. The CDR3 totals 15 residues. The CDR3 here is CASSPGRLVVAEQYF. The CDR3 region has the DNA TGTGCCAGCAGCCCCGGGAGGTTAGTAGTCGCCGAGCAGTACTTC.

This clonotype came up many times. The gene calls are TRBV20-1 and TRBJ2-6; D remains ambiguous. Germline V CDR1 and CDR2: DFQATT, SNEGSKA (reference sequence). The CDR3 covers 15 residues. Trimming removed 3 bases at V and 0 bases at J, with 9 bases between. CDR3 sequence: CSARLLSSGANVLTF. The CDR3 DNA sequence: TGCAGTGCTAGGTTATTGAGCTCTGGGGCCAACGTCCTGACTTTC.

In this sample, this clonotype turned up many times. The genes are TRBV9 and TRBJ1-1; perhaps TRBD1 as D (6 bases). Germline V CDR1 and CDR2: SGDLS, YYNGEE. The CDR3 has 15 amino acids. V lost 3 bases, J lost 5 bases, and 17 bases lay in between. The CDR3 bases are TGTGCCAGCAGCGGAAACAGGGCCGCGGGTACTGAAGCTTTCTTT. As protein: CASSGNRAAGTEAFF.

This clonotype was recorded many times. The chain employs TRBV12-3 or TRBV12-4 and TRBJ1-1, with D uncertain. Trimming removed 2 bases at V and 1 base at J, with 5 bases between. The CDR3 length is 13 residues. CDR3 loop: CASSLQPNTEAFF. The DNA for the CDR3 is TGTGCCAGCAGTTTACAGCCGAACACTGAAGCTTTCTTT.

There are many counts of this clonotype. The rearrangement joins TRBV5-1 to TRBJ2-3; D is possibly TRBD1 or TRBD2 (6 bases each). The germline CDR1 and CDR2 sequences are SGHRS and YFSETQ. Trimming left V 0 bases short and J 5 bases short, with 7 bases between. CDR3 length: 13 residues. CDR3 region: CASSLEGGDTQYF. The CDR3 bases are TGCGCCAGCAGCTTGGAGGGGGGAGATACGCAGTATTTT.

This clonotype was seen a handful of times. The CDR3 DNA sequence: TGTGCCAGCAGCTTAGGACAGGGGGCGCGGAACACCGGGGAGCTGTTTTTT. This codes for CASSLGQGARNTGELFF. This chain uses TRBV7-9 with TRBJ2-2; 10 bases align to TRBD1. The length of the CDR3 is 17 residues. J was trimmed by 1 base and V by 1 base; bases with no gene match: 3. Looked up from germline, CDR1 is SEHNR and CDR2 is FQNEAQ (reference sequence).